This entry describes one T cell receptor (beta chain). Its antigen is unknown. A single record per CDR3 protein comes from TCRdb applying MiXCR to the 5' RACE reads. The data show 250,000 to 350,000 distinct CDR3 sequences, with about 17% seen just once and roughly 24% held by the top ten. The data were obtained in a study of T-cell memory formation after mild COVID-19. Study details: TCR clusters were largely donor specific.

Germline V gene data show CDR1 as ENHRY and CDR2 as SYGVKD. The CDR3 is made up of 11 amino acids. V lost 8 bases to trimming and J lost 4 bases; unmatched junction nucleotides: 0. Study-level findings and limits: The study detected some responding clones in pre-infection memory, suggesting cross-reactive memory joined. In second-wave clones peaking day 37, SARS-CoV-2 specificity remained unconfirmed. Shrinking CD4+ clones resided mostly in CM and EM, and CD8+ ones in EMRA.

V usage is TRBV10-3 and J usage is TRBJ2-3, with 7 bases aligning to TRBD2. The sample taken for sequencing was PBMCs or a T cell subset sorted from them (not recorded which). The source is a man between 18 and 35 years old who had mild COVID-19 (a few samples of this study predate the infection). Cell type and time point are not known. The CDR3 loop reads CAIREADTQYF. CDR3 nucleotide sequence: TGTGCCATCCGGGAGGCAGATACGCAGTATTTT.